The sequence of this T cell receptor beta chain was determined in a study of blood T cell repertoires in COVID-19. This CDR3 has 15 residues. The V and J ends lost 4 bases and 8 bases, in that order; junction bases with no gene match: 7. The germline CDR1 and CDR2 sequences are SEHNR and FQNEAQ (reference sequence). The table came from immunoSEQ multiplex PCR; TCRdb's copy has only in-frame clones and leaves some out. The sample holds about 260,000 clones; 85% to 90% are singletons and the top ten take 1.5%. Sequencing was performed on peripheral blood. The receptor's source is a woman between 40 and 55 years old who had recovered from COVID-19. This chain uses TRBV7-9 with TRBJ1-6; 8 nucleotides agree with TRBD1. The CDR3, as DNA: TGTGCCAGCAGCTCCTCGGACAGGGAGGATTCACCCCTCCACTTT. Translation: CASSSSDREDSPLHF.